This TCR beta chain was captured in a study of Ad26.COV2.S vaccination and SARS-CoV-2 variants. On the study more broadly: Intramuscularly, Ad26.COV2.S was given either once or twice, 56 days apart. Notes on the study in general: Researchers cautioned that TCR breadth and depth analyses may have underestimated total T cell responses.

TCRdb's table, derived via immunoSEQ multiplex PCR, lists solely in-frame clones and lacks some. The table shows 300,000 to 400,000 clones, with around four fifths occurring only once. As for treatment: roughly 19 received Ad26.COV2.S at low or high dose, single or two shots; 5 received placebo; per-sample allocation not given. Each sample was drawn 63 days after the first injection (of vaccine or placebo). The donor's status was that of an adult aged 18-55 years in Boston. A word on this clone: Its target is not known.

CDR1 is SGDLS, CDR2 YYNGEE, per germline. The germline V and J ends were trimmed by 0 bases and 7 bases, with 11 bases remaining between them. This CDR3 region has 15 residues. This chain connects TRBV9 to TRBJ1-6, with D unclear. Sequencing was performed on peripheral blood, taken in a trial of Ad26.COV2.S vaccine versus placebo. The sequence came from a person between 18 and 65 years old who received the Ad26.COV2.S COVID-19 vaccine or a placebo. The CDR3 protein is CASSVGAVWNSPLHF. The CDR3 region has the DNA TGTGCCAGCAGCGTAGGGGCAGTTTGGAATTCACCCCTCCACTTT. Full variable domain (remainder filled in from reference TRBV9 and TRBJ1-6): DSGVTQTPKHLITATGQRVTLRCSPRSGDLSVYWYQQSLDQGLQFLIQYYNGEERAKGNILERFSAQQFPDLHSELNLSSLELGDSALYFCASSVGAVWNSPLHFGNGTRLTVT.